Listed here are 24 T cell receptor beta chains from one sample, sequenced in a study of blood T cell repertoires in COVID-19. The assay was immunoSEQ multiplex PCR, and TCRdb's table has in-frame clones only and misses some. The table records some 200,000 clones, more than 75% of them present only once. The sequenced material came from peripheral blood. The source of these receptors is a man in his fifties or sixties who had recovered from COVID-19.

This rearrangement joins TRBV24-1 to TRBJ2-7, with 7 bases fitting TRBD1. Per germline, CDR1 KGHDR and CDR2 SFDVKD. V gave up 3 bases and J gave up 8 bases; unmatched junction bases: 6. The CDR3 is made up of 13 amino acids. The CDR3 coding sequence is TGTGCCACCAGTGATCATCGAAGGGGGCAGCAGTACTTC. Translation: CATSDHRRGQQYF.

J is TRBJ2-1 and V is TRBV27; maybe TRBD2 (5 bases). From germline, CDR1 is MNHEY and CDR2 SMNVEV (reference sequence). V lost 6 bases to trimming and J lost 9 bases, with 12 bases between them. This CDR3 has 12 residues. The CDR3 here is CASRRTLVEQFF. CDR3 bases: TGTGCCAGCAGGCGGACTTTGGTTGAGCAGTTCTTC.

This chain connects TRBV19 to TRBJ2-3, with D maybe TRBD1 (6 bases). Germline assignment: CDR1 LNHDA and CDR2 SQIVND (reference sequence). The CDR3 runs to 15 residues. V lost 4 bases and J lost 1, with 12 bases in between. The CDR3 region has the DNA TGTGCCAGTAGTAATACAGGGATTGGCACAGATACGCAGTATTTT. It specifies CASSNTGIGTDTQYF.

This rearrangement joins TRBV5-5 to TRBJ2-7; D not certain. With 4 bases removed from V and 9 bases from J, the gap between germline ends came to 14 bases. The germline V gene encodes CDR1 SGHKS and CDR2 YYEKEE (reference sequence). The CDR3 spans 12 residues. This CDR3 reads CASSQDRIWQYF. The CDR3 DNA is TGTGCCAGCAGCCAGGATAGGATATGGCAGTACTTC.

This clone was detected only a few times. The V gene is TRBV29-1, the J gene TRBJ2-2; 7 bases are shared with TRBD2. CDR3 length equals 14 residues. CDR1 SQVTM and CDR2 ANQGSEA come from the germline V gene. The J segment lost 5 bases and the V segment lost 5 bases, leaving 8 bases of the junction unmatched. CDR3 amino acids: CSVQLVGGTGELFF. The CDR3 region has the DNA TGCAGCGTTCAATTAGTGGGAGGGACCGGGGAGCTGTTTTTT.

The CDR3 loop is CSASISGRSYTGELFF. The DNA for the CDR3 is TGCAGTGCTAGTATTAGCGGGAGGTCGTACACCGGGGAGCTGTTTTTT. The rearrangement links TRBV20-1 to TRBJ2-2; 10 positions agree with TRBD2. The germline V gene encodes CDR1 DFQATT and CDR2 SNEGSKA (reference sequence). The CDR3 loop spans 16 amino acids. Trimming removed 3 bases from V and 3 bases from J; junction bases left unmatched: 7.

This rearrangement joins TRBV6-2 or TRBV6-3 to TRBJ1-2; 7 bases align to TRBD1. Looked up from germline, CDR1 is MNHEY and CDR2 is SVGEGT. Trimming removed 5 bases from V and 2 bases from J; junction bases left unmatched: 5. There are 14 residues in the CDR3. This chain's CDR3 is CASSPQGSNYGYTF. The CDR3 DNA is TGTGCCAGCAGTCCACAGGGGAGCAACTATGGCTACACCTTC.

As DNA, the CDR3 is TGTGCCAGCAGTCCCAGTTTGGTGGGGCTAGCGAGAACCGCGAACACCGGGGAGCTGTTTTTT. Translating gives CASSPSLVGLARTANTGELFF. J is TRBJ2-2 and V is TRBV27, with D possibly TRBD2 on 6 matching bases. Trimming cost V 5 bases and J 0 bases, with 28 bases left between them. This CDR3 has 21 residues. CDR1 MNHEY and CDR2 SMNVEV come from the germline V gene (reference sequence).

The gene calls are TRBV28 and TRBJ2-7, with D unclear. This CDR3 contains 14 residues. CDR1 MDHEN and CDR2 SYDVKM come from the germline V gene. V lost 8 bases and J 3 bases, leaving 17 bases between the germline ends. The CDR3 nucleotides are TGTGCCAGCTGTACCAAGATCGGGTTCTACGAGCAGTACTTC. This gives the protein CASCTKIGFYEQYF.

This clone was detected only a few times. The rearrangement uses TRBV27 and TRBJ1-1; a weak D match, TRBD1 (5 bases). Germline V gene data show CDR1 as MNHEY and CDR2 as SMNVEV (reference sequence). V was cut by 8 bases and J by 1 base, with 11 bases left in between. The CDR3 contains 13 residues. CDR3 DNA sequence: TGTGCCAGCCAACTGGGGGGGAACACTGAAGCTTTCTTT. As protein: CASQLGGNTEAFF.

The chain is built from TRBV3-1 (or the pseudogene TRBV3-2) and TRBJ2-3, with 10 bases fitting TRBD2. The V gene's germline CDR1 is LGHDT and CDR2 YNNKEL (reference sequence). Losses at the gene ends were 1 base for V and 1 base for J; bases not matched to a gene: 8. There are 18 residues in the CDR3. As DNA, the CDR3 is TGTGCCAGCAGCCAAGTCGGGGTAGCGGGAGGTCGCACAGATACGCAGTATTTT. This gives the protein CASSQVGVAGGRTDTQYF.

The J gene is TRBJ2-1, the V gene TRBV11-3; 11 nucleotides match TRBD2. The CDR3 covers 16 residues. The ends lost 5 bases at V and 5 bases at J; junction bases unmatched: 8. Per germline, CDR1 SGHNT and CDR2 YENEEA. As DNA, the CDR3 is TGTGCCAGCAGCGATCGGGGGACTAGCGGCGACAATGAGCAGTTCTTC. This encodes CASSDRGTSGDNEQFF.

The chain joins TRBV3-1 (or the pseudogene TRBV3-2) to TRBJ2-7, with 8 positions matching TRBD1. With 5 bases clipped from V and 9 bases from J, the junction kept 6 bases outside the gene matches. The CDR3 has 12 residues. Looked up from germline, CDR1 is LGHDT and CDR2 is YNNKEL (reference sequence). CDR3 nucleotide sequence: TGTGCCAGCAGCGTCGGACAGGGCGTGCAGTACTTC. It codes for CASSVGQGVQYF.

V gene TRBV18 combines with J gene TRBJ2-7; 8 nucleotides line up with TRBD2. Looked up from germline, CDR1 is KGHSH and CDR2 is LQKENI. V was clipped by 3 bases and J by 7 bases; unmatched bases: 8. This CDR3 spans 14 amino acids. The CDR3 DNA reads as TGTGCCAGCTCACCTTGGCGGCGGGAGGAGGAGCAGTACTTC. Its protein is CASSPWRREEEQYF.

The chain links TRBV19 to TRBJ2-1; 11 positions match TRBD2. CDR3 length: 18 residues. Germline assignment: CDR1 LNHDA and CDR2 SQIVND (reference sequence). With V trimmed by 1 base and J by 8 bases, 13 bases remained unmatched. The CDR3: CASSIVAPTSGSVYEQFF. The CDR3 coding sequence is TGTGCCAGTAGTATAGTTGCCCCAACTAGCGGGAGTGTCTATGAGCAGTTCTTC.

CDR3 loop: CASSSVGGGIRVSGANVLTF. Here the CDR3 DNA reads TGTGCCAGTAGTTCAGTTGGAGGGGGCATTCGGGTCTCTGGGGCCAACGTCCTGACTTTC. The chain links TRBV19 to TRBJ2-6; D possibly corresponds to TRBD1 (7 bases). V was cut by 5 bases and J by 0 bases, with 23 bases left in between. CDR1 and CDR2 (germline): LNHDA, SQIVND (reference sequence). The CDR3 is 20 residues long.

The chain combines TRBV11-3 with TRBJ2-1, with a weak D call TRBD2 (5 bases). The CDR3 covers 12 residues. Germline V lookup: CDR1 SGHNT, CDR2 YENEEA. V shed 8 bases and J shed 8 bases, with 13 bases lying between them. CDR3 residues: CASQGEGDEQFF. CDR3 nucleotide sequence: TGTGCCAGCCAAGGAGAGGGCGATGAGCAGTTCTTC.

This chain uses TRBV5-1 with TRBJ2-1, with 10 bases lining up with TRBD2. The CDR3 extends over 15 amino acids. Germline CDR1 and CDR2: SGHRS and YFSETQ. V lost 2 bases, J lost 7 bases, and 6 bases stayed unmatched. CDR3 sequence reads: CASSFRLAGANEQFF. The CDR3 DNA follows: TGCGCCAGCAGCTTTCGCCTAGCGGGAGCTAATGAGCAGTTCTTC.

This chain links TRBV6-1 with TRBJ1-2; 11 bases match TRBD1. This CDR3 is 15 amino acids long. The J segment lost 7 bases and the V segment lost 0 bases, leaving 4 bases of the junction unmatched. CDR1 MNHNS and CDR2 SASEGT come from the germline V gene. The CDR3 coding sequence is TGTGCCAGCAGTGAAGCGGGGACAGGGGGTGCTGGCTACACCTTC. Translation gives CASSEAGTGGAGYTF.

The V gene is TRBV30, the J gene TRBJ2-3; 8 bases match TRBD1. The junction had 10 bases not matched to a gene; V was cut back by 4 bases and J by 7 bases. Germline V gene sequence: CDR1 GTSNPN, CDR2 SVGIG (reference sequence). This CDR3 contains 14 residues. CDR3 DNA sequence: TGTGCCTGGAAGACAGGGGTGGCGGCCAATACGCAGTATTTT. Translated: CAWKTGVAANTQYF.

The chain combines TRBV27 with TRBJ2-7, with a weak D call TRBD1 (6 bases). V lost 3 bases, J lost 5 bases, and 14 bases lay in between. From germline, CDR1 is MNHEY and CDR2 SMNVEV (reference sequence). The CDR3 is 14 amino acids. The CDR3 DNA is TGTGCCAGCAGTTTCTCAGGGGCATTAAACGAGCAGTACTTC. It is translated as CASSFSGALNEQYF.

The chain joins TRBV28 to TRBJ2-3; 15 bases map to TRBD2. CDR1 MDHEN and CDR2 SYDVKM come from the germline V gene. This CDR3 has 14 residues. The V and J ends lost 3 bases and 11 bases, in that order; junction bases with no gene match: 3. CDR3 sequence: CASSFGGLAGGQYF. CDR3 DNA sequence: TGTGCCAGCAGTTTCGGGGGACTAGCGGGAGGGCAGTATTTT.

In its sample, this clone was seen a few times. The chain employs TRBV4-1 and TRBJ1-6, with TRBD1 identical over 7 bases. This CDR3 is 16 amino acids long. J was trimmed by 6 bases and V by 0 bases; bases with no gene match: 5. Germline lookup yields CDR1 MGHRA and CDR2 YSYEKL. CDR3 residues: CASSQENRGVNSPLHF. CDR3 coding DNA: TGCGCCAGCAGCCAAGAAAACAGGGGAGTTAATTCACCCCTCCACTTT.

J is TRBJ2-1 and V is TRBV5-4; D remains unclear. The germline V gene encodes CDR1 SGHNT and CDR2 YYREEE (reference sequence). Trimming shortened V by 0 bases and J by 9 bases, and 4 bases separated the two germline ends. The CDR3 extends over 11 amino acids. The CDR3 is CASSLALEQFF. In DNA, the CDR3 is TGTGCCAGCAGCTTGGCTCTTGAGCAGTTCTTC.